The 8 T cell receptor beta chains given below trace back to one sample, sequenced in a study of blood T cells in healthy people across ages. A second PCR, run for about 7 to 11 cycles, used a sample-barcoded 5' primer plus a J-beta primer mix. TCRdb independently ran MiXCR on the 5' RACE reads; one entry per CDR3 protein. The top ten hold roughly 10% of the sample, which has around 1.5 million distinct CDR3 sequences, 30% to 35% seen once. Sequencing input: blood. Receptor source: a woman in her twenties or thirties in good health.

This clonotype was observed a few times. This chain uses TRBV7-3 with TRBJ1-1; possibly TRBD1 for D (5 bases). V was shortened by 2 bases and J by 5 bases, with 12 bases between the two germline ends. CDR3 length equals 14 residues. CDR1 is SGHTA, CDR2 FQGTGA, per germline. Here the CDR3 DNA reads TGTGCCAGCAGCTTAGACAGTTCGAGGACTGAAGCTTTCTTT. Translated: CASSLDSSRTEAFF.

In this sample, this clonotype turned up many times. This chain connects TRBV4-1 to TRBJ2-5, with D maybe TRBD2 (5 bases). The CDR3 has 15 amino acids. Germline V gene data show CDR1 as MGHRA and CDR2 as YSYEKL. The V end was cut by 4 bases, the J end by 7 bases, with 19 bases between. The CDR3 nucleotides read TGCGCCAGCAGCCCAAGCGGAGCGACCGGAGGGACCCAGTACTTC. This sequence encodes CASSPSGATGGTQYF.

The table lists this clonotype with many counts. CDR3 sequence: CASSQVSRVYEQYF. In DNA form, the CDR3 reads TGTGCCAGCAGCCAAGTATCCAGGGTGTACGAGCAGTACTTC. The chain recombines TRBV3-1 with TRBJ2-7; a weak D match, TRBD1 (5 bases). V was pared by 1 base and J by 4 bases, with 11 bases between. The CDR3 runs 14 residues. Germline V gene data show CDR1 as LGHDT and CDR2 as YNNKEL (reference sequence).

The rearrangement uses TRBV14 and TRBJ2-3; 14 nucleotides agree with TRBD2. V lost 5 bases, J lost 2 bases, and 9 bases stayed unmatched. Germline V gene sequence: CDR1 SGHDN, CDR2 FVKESK. The CDR3 spans 18 residues. The CDR3 is CASSEGLAGGLDTDTQYF. The CDR3, as DNA: TGTGCCAGCAGCGAAGGACTAGCGGGGGGCTTAGACACAGATACGCAGTATTTT.

This chain uses TRBV20-1 with TRBJ2-1; a weak D match, TRBD2 (6 bases). Germline V gives CDR1 DFQATT, CDR2 SNEGSKA (reference sequence). The CDR3 runs 15 residues. V was shortened by 6 bases and J by 1 base, with 16 bases between the two germline ends. The CDR3 region has the DNA TGCAGTGCACGACGGGACTCGCCTTCCTACAATGAGCAGTTCTTC. The encoded protein is CSARRDSPSYNEQFF.

This clonotype was counted only a few times. This chain connects TRBV20-1 to TRBJ2-5; D is perhaps TRBD2 (6 bases). The CDR3 consists of 14 residues. The germline CDR1 and CDR2 sequences are DFQATT and SNEGSKA (reference sequence). Trimming shortened V by 5 bases and J by 0 bases, and 13 bases separated the two germline ends. CDR3 coding DNA: TGCAGTGCTGCGGGGAGGACGTACCAAGAGACCCAGTACTTC. It yields the protein CSAAGRTYQETQYF.

CDR3 bases: TGTGCCAGCAGCCCCATAGCGGGGGAACCCTACGAGCAGTACTTC. Encoded protein: CASSPIAGEPYEQYF. This sequence joins TRBV7-6 and TRBJ2-7; TRBD2 matches at 9 bases. The germline CDR1 and CDR2 sequences are SGHVS and FNYEAQ. This CDR3 is built from 15 residues. With 5 bases clipped from V and 2 bases from J, the junction kept 7 bases outside the gene matches. Full variable domain (missing parts from reference TRBV7-6 and TRBJ2-7): GAGVSQSPRYKVTKRGQDVALRCDPISGHVSLYWYRQALGQGPEFLTYFNYEAQQDKSGLPNDRFSAERPEGSISTLTIQRTEQRDSAMYRCASSPIAGEPYEQYFGPGTRLTVT.

The V call is TRBV5-1, the J call TRBJ2-2; 8 bases line up with TRBD2. CDR1 SGHRS and CDR2 YFSETQ come from the germline V gene. Losses at the gene ends were 7 bases for V and 5 bases for J; bases not matched to a gene: 7. CDR3 length: 14 residues. The CDR3 region is CASLPSGQTGELFF. The CDR3 DNA sequence: TGCGCCAGCCTCCCTAGCGGGCAAACCGGGGAGCTGTTTTTT.